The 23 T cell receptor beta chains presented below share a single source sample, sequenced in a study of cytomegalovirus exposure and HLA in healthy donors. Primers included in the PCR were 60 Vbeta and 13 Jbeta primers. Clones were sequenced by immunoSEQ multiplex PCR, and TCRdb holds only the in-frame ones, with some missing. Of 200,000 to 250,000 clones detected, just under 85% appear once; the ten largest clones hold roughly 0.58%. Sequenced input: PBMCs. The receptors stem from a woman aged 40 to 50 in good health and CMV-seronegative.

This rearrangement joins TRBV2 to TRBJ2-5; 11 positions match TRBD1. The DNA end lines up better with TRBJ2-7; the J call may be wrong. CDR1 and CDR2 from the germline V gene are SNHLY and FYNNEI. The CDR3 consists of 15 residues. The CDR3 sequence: CASSERGQGAYEQYF. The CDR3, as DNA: TGTGCCAGCAGTGAAAGGGGACAGGGGGCCTACGAGCAGTACTTC.

The CDR3 coding sequence is TGTGCCAGCAGTTTAGACGGGAACTCCTACAATGAGCAGTTCTTC. Amino acids: CASSLDGNSYNEQFF. The chain carries TRBV27 and TRBJ2-1, with D maybe TRBD2 (5 bases). Trimming stripped 2 bases from V and 0 bases from J, with 8 bases between. Germline loops: CDR1 MNHEY, CDR2 SMNVEV (reference sequence). The CDR3 sequence is 15 residues long.

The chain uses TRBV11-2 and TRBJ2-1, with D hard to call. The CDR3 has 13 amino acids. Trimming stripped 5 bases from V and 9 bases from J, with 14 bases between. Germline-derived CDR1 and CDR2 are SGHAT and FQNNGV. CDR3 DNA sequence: TGTGCCAGCAGCCTTTCCGAGGAACTTGAGCAGTTCTTC. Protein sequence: CASSLSEELEQFF. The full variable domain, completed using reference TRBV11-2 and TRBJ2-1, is EAGVAQSPRYKIIEKRQSVAFWCNPISGHATLYWYQQILGQGPKLLIQFQNNGVVDDSQLPKDRFSAERLKGVDSTLKIQPAKLEDSAVYLCASSLSEELEQFFGPGTRLTVL.

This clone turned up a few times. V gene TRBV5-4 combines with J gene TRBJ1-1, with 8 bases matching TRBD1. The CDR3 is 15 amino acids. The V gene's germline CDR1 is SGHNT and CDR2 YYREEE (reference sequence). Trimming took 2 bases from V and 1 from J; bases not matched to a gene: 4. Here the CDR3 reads CASSFRGRENTEAFF. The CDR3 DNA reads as TGTGCCAGCAGCTTCAGGGGGCGCGAGAACACTGAAGCTTTCTTT.

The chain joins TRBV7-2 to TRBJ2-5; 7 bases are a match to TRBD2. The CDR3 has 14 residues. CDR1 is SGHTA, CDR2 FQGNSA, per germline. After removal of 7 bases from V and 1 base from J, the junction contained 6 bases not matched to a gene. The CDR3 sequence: CASTPGLGQETQYF. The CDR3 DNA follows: TGTGCCAGCACACCCGGACTAGGCCAAGAGACCCAGTACTTC.

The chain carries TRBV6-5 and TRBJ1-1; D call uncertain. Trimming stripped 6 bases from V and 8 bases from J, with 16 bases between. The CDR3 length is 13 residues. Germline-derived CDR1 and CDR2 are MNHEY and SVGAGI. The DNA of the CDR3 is TGTGCCAGCAGCCCCGGGGTCCGTTGGGAAGCTTTCTTT. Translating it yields CASSPGVRWEAFF.

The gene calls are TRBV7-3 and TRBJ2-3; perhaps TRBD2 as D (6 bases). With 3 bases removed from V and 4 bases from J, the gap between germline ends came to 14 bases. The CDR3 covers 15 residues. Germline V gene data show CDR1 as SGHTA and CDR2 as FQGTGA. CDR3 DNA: TGTGCCAGCAGCTTGGAGGGGCTAGGGGCAGATACGCAGTATTTT. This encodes CASSLEGLGADTQYF.

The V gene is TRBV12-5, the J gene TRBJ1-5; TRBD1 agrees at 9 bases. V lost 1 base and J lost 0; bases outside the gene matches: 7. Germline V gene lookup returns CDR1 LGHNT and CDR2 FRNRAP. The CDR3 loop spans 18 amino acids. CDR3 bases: TGTGCTAGTGGTTTGGGACAGGGGGGTTCTTATAGCAATCAGCCCCAGCATTTT. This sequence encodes CASGLGQGGSYSNQPQHF.

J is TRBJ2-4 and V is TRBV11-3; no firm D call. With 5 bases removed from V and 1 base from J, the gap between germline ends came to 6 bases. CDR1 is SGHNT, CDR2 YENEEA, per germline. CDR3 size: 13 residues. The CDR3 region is CASSPQAKNIQYF. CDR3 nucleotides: TGTGCCAGCAGCCCCCAGGCCAAAAACATTCAGTACTTC.

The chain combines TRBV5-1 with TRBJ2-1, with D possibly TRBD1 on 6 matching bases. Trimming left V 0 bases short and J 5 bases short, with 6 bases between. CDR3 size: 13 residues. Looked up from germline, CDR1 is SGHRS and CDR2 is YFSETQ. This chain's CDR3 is CASSLDRDNEQFF. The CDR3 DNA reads TGCGCCAGCAGCTTGGACAGGGACAATGAGCAGTTCTTC.

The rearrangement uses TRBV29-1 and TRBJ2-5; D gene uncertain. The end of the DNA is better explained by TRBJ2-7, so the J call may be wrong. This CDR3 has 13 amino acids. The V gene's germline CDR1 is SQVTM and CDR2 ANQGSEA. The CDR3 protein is CSVLSRVTYEQYF. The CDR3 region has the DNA TGCAGCGTTCTTAGCCGGGTAACCTACGAGCAGTACTTC.

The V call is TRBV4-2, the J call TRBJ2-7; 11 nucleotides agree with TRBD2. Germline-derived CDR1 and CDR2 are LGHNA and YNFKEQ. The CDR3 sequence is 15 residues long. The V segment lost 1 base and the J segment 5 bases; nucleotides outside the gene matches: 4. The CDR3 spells CASSQGLAGKDEQYF. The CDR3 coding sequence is TGTGCCAGCAGCCAAGGACTAGCGGGGAAAGACGAGCAGTACTTC.

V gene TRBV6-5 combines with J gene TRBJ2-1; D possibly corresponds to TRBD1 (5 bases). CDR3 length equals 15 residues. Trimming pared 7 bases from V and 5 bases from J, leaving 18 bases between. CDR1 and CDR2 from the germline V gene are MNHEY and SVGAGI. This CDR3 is CASKRSGAVNNEQFF. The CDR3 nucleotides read TGTGCCAGCAAAAGGAGTGGGGCCGTCAACAATGAGCAGTTCTTC.

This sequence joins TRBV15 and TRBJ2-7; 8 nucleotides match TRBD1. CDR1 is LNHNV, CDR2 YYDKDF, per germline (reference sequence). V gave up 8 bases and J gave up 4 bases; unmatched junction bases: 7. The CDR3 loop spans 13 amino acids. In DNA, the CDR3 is TGTGCCACCGCTAGGGACAGGAGTTACGAGCAGTACTTC. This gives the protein CATARDRSYEQYF.

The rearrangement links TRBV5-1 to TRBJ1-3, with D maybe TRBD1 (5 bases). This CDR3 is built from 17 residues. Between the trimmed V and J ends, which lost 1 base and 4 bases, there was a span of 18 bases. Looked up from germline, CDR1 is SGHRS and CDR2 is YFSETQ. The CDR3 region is CASSLIGGEFLGNTIYF. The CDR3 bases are TGCGCCAGCAGCTTGATCGGAGGGGAGTTTTTAGGAAACACCATATATTTT.

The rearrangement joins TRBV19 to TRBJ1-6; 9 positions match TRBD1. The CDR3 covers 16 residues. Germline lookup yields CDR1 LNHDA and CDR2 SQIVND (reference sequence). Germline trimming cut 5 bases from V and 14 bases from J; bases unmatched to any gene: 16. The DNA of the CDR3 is TGTGCCAGTAGTTTTCCGGGACAGGGCCCTTTTGCAGCCCTCCACTTT. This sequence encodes CASSFPGQGPFAALHF.

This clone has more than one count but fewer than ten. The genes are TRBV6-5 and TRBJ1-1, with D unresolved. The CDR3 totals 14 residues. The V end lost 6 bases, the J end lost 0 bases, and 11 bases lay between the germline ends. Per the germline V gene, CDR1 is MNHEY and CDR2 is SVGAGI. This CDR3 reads CASRTTGMNTEAFF. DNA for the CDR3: TGTGCCAGCAGGACGACGGGGATGAACACTGAAGCTTTCTTT.

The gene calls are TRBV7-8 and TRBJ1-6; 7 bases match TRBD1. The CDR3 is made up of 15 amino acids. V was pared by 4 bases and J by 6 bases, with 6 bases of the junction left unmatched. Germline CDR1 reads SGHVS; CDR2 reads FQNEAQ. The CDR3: CASSSGQAINSPLHF. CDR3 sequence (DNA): TGTGCCAGCAGCTCCGGACAGGCCATTAATTCACCCCTCCACTTT.

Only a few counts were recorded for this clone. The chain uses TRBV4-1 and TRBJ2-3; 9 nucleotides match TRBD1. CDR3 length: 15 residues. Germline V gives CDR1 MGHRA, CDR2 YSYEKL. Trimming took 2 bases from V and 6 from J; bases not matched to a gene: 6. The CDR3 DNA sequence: TGCGCCAGCAGCCAACCCGACAGGGGGAGGGATACGCAGTATTTT. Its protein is CASSQPDRGRDTQYF.

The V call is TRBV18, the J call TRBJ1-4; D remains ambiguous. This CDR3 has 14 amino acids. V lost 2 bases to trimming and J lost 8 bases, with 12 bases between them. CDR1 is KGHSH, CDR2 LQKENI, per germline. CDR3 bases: TGTGCCAGCTCACCAGTTCCCTGGCGGGAAAAACTGTTTTTT. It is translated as CASSPVPWREKLFF.

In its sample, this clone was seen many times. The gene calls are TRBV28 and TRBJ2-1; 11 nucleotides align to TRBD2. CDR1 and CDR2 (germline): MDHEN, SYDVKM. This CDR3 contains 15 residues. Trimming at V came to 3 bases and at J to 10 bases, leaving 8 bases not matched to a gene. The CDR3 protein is CASSFVAGGDLEQFF. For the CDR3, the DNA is TGTGCCAGCAGTTTCGTAGCGGGGGGGGATCTGGAGCAGTTCTTC.

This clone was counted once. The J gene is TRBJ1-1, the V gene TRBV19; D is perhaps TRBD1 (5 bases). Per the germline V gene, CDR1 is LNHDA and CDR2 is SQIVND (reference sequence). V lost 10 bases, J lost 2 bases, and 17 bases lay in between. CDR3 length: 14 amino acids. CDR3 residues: CATYSGTGNTEAFF. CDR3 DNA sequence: TGTGCCACATATTCCGGAACAGGTAACACTGAAGCTTTCTTT.

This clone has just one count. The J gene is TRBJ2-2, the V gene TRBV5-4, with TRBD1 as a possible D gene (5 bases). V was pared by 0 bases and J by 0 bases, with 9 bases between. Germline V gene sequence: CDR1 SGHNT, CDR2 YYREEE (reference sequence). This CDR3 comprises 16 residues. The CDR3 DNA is TGTGCCAGCAGCTTGGGGGTACAGGCGAACACCGGGGAGCTGTTTTTT. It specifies CASSLGVQANTGELFF.